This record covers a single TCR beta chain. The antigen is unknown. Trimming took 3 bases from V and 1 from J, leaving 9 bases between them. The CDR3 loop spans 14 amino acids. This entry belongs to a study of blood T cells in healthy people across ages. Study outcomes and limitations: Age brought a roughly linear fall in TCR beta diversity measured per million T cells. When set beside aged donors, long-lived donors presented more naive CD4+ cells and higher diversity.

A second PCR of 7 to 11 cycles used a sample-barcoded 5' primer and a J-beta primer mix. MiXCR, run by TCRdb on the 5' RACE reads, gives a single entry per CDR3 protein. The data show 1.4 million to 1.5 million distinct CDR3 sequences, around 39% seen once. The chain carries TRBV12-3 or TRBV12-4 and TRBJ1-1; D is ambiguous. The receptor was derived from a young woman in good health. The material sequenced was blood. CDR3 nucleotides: TGTGCCAGCAGTTTCGGCCAACCGAACACTGAAGCTTTCTTT. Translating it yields CASSFGQPNTEAFF.